This TCR beta chain is from a study of cytotoxic CD8 clonotypes in ibrutinib-treated CLL. There are 15 residues in the CDR3. Trimming removed 4 bases from V and 4 bases from J, with 15 bases in between. Germline V CDR1 and CDR2: MGHDK, SYGVNS. Some clones are missing from TCRdb's copy, which holds only in-frame ones; the method was immunoSEQ multiplex PCR. Found here are about 50,000 clones, more than 70% of them singletons; the top ten hold 43%. The V call is TRBV25-1, the J call TRBJ2-3, with D perhaps TRBD1 or TRBD2 (7 bases each). The specimen comprised PBMCs, sampled after 12 months of ibrutinib treatment. This receptor was identified in a human donor with chronic lymphocytic leukemia. For the CDR3, the DNA is TGTGCCAGCAGTGCAGGGGGGGCCGGAGCAGATACGCAGTATTTT. Amino acid sequence: CASSAGGAGADTQYF.